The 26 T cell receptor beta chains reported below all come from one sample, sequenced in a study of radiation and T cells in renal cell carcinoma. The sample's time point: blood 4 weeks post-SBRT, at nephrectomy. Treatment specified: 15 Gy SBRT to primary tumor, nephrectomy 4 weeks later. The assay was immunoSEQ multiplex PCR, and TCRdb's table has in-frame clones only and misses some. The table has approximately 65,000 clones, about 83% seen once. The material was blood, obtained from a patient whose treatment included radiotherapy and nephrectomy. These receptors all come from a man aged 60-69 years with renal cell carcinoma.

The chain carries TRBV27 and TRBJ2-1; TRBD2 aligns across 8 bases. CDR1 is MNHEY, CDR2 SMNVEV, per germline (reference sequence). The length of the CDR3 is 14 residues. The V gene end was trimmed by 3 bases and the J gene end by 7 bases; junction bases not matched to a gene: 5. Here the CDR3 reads CASSFYGGGNEQFF. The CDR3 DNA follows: TGTGCCAGCAGTTTCTACGGCGGGGGGAATGAGCAGTTCTTC.

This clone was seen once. The CDR3 DNA reads as TGTGCCAGCTCAATCGGACTACAAGAGACCCAGTACTTC. Translation gives CASSIGLQETQYF. The chain has TRBV18 and TRBJ2-5; tentatively, D is TRBD2 (6 bases). V was shortened by 5 bases and J by 2 bases, with 9 bases between the two germline ends. This CDR3 contains 13 residues. Germline CDR1 reads KGHSH; CDR2 reads LQKENI.

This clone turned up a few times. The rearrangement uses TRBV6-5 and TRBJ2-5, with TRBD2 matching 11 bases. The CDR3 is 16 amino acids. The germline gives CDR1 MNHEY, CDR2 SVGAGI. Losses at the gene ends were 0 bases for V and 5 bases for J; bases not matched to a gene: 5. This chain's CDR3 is CASSYSGTSGGETQYF. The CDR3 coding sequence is TGTGCCAGCAGTTACTCCGGGACTAGCGGAGGGGAGACCCAGTACTTC.

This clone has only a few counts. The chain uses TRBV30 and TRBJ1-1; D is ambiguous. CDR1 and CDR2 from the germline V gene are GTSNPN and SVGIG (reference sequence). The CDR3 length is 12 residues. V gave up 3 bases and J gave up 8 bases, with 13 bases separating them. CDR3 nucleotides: TGTGCCTGGAGGGGCGGAGGAAGCGAAGCTTTCTTT. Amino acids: CAWRGGGSEAFF.

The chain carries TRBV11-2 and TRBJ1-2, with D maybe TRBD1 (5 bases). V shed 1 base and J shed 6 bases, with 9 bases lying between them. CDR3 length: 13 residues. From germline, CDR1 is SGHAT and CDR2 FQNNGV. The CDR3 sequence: CASSLGGADGYTF. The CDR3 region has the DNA TGTGCCAGCAGCTTAGGAGGGGCGGATGGCTACACCTTC.

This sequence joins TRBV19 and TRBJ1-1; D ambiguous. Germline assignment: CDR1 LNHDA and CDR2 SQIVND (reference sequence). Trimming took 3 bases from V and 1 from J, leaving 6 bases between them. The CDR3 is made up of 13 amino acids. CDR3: CASSIAPNTEAFF. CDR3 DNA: TGTGCCAGTAGTATCGCTCCGAACACTGAAGCTTTCTTT.

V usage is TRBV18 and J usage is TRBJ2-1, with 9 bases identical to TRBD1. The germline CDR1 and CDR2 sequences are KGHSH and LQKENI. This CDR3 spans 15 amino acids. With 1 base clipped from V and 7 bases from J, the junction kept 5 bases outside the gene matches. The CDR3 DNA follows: TGTGCCAGCTCACCACAGGGACAGGGACTAAATGAGCAGTTCTTC. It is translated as CASSPQGQGLNEQFF. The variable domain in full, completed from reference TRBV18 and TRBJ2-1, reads NAGVMQNPRHLVRRRGQEARLRCSPMKGHSHVYWYRQLPEEGLKFMVYLQKENIIDESGMPKERFSAEFPKEGPSILRIQQVVRGDSAAYFCASSPQGQGLNEQFFGPGTRLTVL.

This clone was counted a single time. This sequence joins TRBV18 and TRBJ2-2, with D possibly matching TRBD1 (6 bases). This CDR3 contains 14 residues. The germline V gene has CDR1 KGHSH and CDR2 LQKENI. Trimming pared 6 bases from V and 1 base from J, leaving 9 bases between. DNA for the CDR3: TGTGCCAGCTCTTTGGGACAGAACACCGGGGAGCTGTTTTTT. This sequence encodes CASSLGQNTGELFF.

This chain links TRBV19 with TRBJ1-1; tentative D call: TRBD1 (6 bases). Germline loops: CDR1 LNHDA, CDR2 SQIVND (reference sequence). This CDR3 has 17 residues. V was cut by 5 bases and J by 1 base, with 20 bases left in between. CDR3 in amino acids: CASSWAPRTDGNTEAFF. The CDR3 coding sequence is TGTGCCAGTAGTTGGGCCCCACGGACAGATGGGAACACTGAAGCTTTCTTT.

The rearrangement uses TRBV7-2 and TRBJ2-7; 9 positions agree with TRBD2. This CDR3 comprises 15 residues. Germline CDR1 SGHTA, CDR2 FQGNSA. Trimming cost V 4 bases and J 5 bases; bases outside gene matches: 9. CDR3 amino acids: CASSSRRGGPHEQYF. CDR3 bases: TGTGCCAGCAGCTCGAGGCGGGGGGGCCCCCACGAGCAGTACTTC. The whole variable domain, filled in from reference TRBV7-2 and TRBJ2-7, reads GAGVSQSPSNKVTEKGKDVELRCDPISGHTALYWYRQSLGQGLEFLIYFQGNSAPDKSGLPSDRFSAERTGGSVSTLTIQRTQQEDSAVYLCASSSRRGGPHEQYFGPGTRLTVT.

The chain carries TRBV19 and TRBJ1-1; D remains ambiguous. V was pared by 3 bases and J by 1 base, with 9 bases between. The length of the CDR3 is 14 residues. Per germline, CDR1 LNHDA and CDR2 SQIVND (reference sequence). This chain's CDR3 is CASSIGVSNTEAFF. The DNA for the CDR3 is TGTGCCAGTAGTATCGGGGTCTCGAACACTGAAGCTTTCTTT. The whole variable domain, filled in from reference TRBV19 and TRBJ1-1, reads DGGITQSPKYLFRKEGQNVTLSCEQNLNHDAMYWYRQDPGQGLRLIYYSQIVNDFQKGDIAEGYSVSREKKESFPLTVTSAQKNPTAFYLCASSIGVSNTEAFFGQGTRLTVV.

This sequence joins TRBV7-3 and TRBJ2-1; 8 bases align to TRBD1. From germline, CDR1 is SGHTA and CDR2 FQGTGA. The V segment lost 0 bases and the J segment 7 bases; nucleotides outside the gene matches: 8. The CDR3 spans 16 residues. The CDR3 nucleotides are TGTGCCAGCAGCTTAACGCCGGGACAGGCCTCGAATGAGCAGTTCTTC. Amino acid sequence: CASSLTPGQASNEQFF. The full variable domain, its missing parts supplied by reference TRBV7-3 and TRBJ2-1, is GAGVSQTPSNKVTEKGKYVELRCDPISGHTALYWYRQSLGQGPEFLIYFQGTGAADDSGLPNDRFFAVRPEGSVSTLKIQRTERGDSAVYLCASSLTPGQASNEQFFGPGTRLTVL.

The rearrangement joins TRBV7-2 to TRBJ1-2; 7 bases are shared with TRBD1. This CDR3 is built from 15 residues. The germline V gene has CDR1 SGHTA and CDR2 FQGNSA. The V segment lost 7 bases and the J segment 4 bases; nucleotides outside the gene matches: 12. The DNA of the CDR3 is TGTGCCAGCACGTCGCAGGGGGGGACCGTCTATGGCTACACCTTC. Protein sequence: CASTSQGGTVYGYTF.

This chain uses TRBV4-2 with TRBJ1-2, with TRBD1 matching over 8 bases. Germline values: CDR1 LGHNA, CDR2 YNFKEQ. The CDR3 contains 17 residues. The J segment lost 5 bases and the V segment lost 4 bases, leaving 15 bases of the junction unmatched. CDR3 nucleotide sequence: TGTGCCAGCAGCCCCTCCCCAGGGGGCGTTTCCACATATGGCTACACCTTC. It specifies CASSPSPGGVSTYGYTF.

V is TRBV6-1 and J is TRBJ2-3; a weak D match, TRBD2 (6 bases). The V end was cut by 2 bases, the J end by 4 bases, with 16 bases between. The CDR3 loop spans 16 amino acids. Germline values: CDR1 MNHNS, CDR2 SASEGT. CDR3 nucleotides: TGTGCCAGCAGTGAATTGTCGGGAGTTCAATCAGATACGCAGTATTTT. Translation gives CASSELSGVQSDTQYF.

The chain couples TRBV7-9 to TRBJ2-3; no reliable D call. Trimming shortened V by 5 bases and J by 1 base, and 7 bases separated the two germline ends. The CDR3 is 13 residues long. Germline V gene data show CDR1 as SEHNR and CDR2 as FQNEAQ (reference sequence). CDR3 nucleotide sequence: TGTGCCAGCAGCCCCCAGGGCACAGATACGCAGTATTTT. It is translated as CASSPQGTDTQYF.

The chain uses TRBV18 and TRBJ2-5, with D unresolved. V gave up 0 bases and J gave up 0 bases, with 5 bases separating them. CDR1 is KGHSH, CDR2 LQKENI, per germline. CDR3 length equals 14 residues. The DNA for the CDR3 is TGTGCCAGCTCACCACCGTTCAACCAAGAGACCCAGTACTTC. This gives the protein CASSPPFNQETQYF.

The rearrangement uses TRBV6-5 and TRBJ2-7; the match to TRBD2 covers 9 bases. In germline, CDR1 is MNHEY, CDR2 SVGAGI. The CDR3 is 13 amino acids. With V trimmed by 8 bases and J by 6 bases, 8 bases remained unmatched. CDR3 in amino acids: CASGRLAGLEQYV. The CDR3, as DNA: TGTGCCAGCGGTCGGCTAGCGGGGCTCGAGCAGTACGTC.

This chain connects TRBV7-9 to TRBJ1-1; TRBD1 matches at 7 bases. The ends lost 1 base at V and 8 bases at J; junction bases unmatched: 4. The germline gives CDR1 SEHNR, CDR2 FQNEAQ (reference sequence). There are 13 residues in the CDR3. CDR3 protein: CASSLGTGSEAFF. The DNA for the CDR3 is TGTGCCAGCAGCTTAGGGACAGGTTCCGAAGCTTTCTTT.

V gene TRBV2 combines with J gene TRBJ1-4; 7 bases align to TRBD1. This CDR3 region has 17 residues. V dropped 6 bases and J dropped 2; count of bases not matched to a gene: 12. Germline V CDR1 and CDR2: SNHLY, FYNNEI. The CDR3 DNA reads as TGTGCCAGCAGCTCACCCCAGGGGGGCTTGACTAATGAAAAACTGTTTTTT. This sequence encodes CASSSPQGGLTNEKLFF.

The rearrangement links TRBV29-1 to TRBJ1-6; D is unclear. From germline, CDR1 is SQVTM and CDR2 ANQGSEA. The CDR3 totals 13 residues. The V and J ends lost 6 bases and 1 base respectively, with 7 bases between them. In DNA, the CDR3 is TGCAGCGTAGGGTGGTCCTATAATTCACCCCTCCACTTT. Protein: CSVGWSYNSPLHF.

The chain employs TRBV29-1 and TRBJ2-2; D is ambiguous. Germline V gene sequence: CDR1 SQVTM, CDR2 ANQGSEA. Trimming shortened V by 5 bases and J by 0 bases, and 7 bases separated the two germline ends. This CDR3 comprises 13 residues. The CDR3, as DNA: TGCAGCGTTCGGCAGACGAACACCGGGGAGCTGTTTTTT. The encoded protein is CSVRQTNTGELFF.

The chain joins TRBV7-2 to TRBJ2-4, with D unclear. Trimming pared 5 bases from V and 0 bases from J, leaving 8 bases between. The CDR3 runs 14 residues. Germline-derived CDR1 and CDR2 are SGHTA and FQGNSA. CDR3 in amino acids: CASSPFIAKNIQYF. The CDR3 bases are TGTGCCAGCAGCCCATTTATAGCCAAAAACATTCAGTACTTC.

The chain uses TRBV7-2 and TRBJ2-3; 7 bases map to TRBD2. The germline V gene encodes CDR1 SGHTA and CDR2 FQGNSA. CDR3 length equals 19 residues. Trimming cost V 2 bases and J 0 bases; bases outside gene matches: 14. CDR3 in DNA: TGTGCCAGCAGCTTAATAGGGCGGGGGAGAAGGATAAGCACAGATACGCAGTATTTT. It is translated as CASSLIGRGRRISTDTQYF.

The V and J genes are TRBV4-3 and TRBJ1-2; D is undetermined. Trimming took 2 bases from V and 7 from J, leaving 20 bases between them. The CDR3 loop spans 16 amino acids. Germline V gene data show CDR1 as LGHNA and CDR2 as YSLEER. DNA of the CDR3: TGCGCCAGCAGCCAATGGCAGGCCGGAAAGGAAAGTGGCTACACCTTC. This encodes CASSQWQAGKESGYTF.

CDR3 loop: CASSDPVSGNTIYF. In DNA, the CDR3 is TGTGCCAGCAGTGATCCCGTCTCTGGAAACACCATATATTTT. V and J are TRBV2 and TRBJ1-3, with D unresolved. V shed 3 bases and J shed 0 bases, with 6 bases lying between them. Germline values: CDR1 SNHLY, CDR2 FYNNEI. CDR3 length equals 14 residues.